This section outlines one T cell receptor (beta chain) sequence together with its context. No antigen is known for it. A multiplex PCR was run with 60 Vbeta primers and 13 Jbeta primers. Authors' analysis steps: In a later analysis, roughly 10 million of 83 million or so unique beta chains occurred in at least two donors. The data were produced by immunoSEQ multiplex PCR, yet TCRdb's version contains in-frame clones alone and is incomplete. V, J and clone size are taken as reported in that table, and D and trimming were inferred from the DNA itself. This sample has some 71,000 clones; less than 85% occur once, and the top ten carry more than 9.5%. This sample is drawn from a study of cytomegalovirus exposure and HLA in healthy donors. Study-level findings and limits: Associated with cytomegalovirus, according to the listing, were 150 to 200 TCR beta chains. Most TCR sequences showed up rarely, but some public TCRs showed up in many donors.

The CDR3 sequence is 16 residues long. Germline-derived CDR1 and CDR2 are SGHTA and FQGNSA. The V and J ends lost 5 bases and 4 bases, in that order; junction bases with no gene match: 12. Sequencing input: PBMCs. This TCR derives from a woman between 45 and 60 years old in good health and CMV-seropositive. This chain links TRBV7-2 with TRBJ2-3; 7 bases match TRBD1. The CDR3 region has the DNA TGTGCCAGCAGCCCCTACCTCTTCACAGGGGCAGATACGCAGTATTTT. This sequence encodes CASSPYLFTGADTQYF.